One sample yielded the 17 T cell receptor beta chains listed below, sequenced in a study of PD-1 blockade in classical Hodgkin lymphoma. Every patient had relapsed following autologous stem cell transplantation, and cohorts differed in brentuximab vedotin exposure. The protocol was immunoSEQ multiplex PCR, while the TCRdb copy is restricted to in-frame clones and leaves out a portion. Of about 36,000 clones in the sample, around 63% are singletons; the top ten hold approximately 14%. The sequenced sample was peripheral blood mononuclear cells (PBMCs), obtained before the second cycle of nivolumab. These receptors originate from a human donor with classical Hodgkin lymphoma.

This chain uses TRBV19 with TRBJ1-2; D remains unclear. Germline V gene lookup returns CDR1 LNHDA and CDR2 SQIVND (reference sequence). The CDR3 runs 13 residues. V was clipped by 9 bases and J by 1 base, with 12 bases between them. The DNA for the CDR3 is TGTGCCAGCCGTGGACGTCTTAACTATGGCTACACCTTC. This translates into CASRGRLNYGYTF.

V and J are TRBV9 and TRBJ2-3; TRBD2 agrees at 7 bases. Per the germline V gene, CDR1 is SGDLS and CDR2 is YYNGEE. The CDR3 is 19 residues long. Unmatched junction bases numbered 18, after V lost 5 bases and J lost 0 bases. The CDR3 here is CASSASSGSRWGSTDTQYF. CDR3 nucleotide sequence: TGTGCCAGCAGTGCTTCTAGCGGCTCCCGGTGGGGGAGCACAGATACGCAGTATTTT.

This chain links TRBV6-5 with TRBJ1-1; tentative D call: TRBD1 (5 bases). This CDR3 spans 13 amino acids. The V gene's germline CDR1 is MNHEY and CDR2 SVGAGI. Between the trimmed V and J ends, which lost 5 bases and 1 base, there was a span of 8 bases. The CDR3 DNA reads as TGTGCCAGCAGTAGGGGTAGGAACACTGAAGCTTTCTTT. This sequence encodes CASSRGRNTEAFF.

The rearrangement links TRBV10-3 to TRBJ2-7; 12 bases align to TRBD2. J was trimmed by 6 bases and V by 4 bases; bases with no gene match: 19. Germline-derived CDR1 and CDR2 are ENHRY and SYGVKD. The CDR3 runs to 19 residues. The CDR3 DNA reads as TGTGCCATCAGTGCCCGAGCGGGGGAGCTAGCGGGGGGGCTGAGCGAGCAGTACTTC. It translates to CAISARAGELAGGLSEQYF.

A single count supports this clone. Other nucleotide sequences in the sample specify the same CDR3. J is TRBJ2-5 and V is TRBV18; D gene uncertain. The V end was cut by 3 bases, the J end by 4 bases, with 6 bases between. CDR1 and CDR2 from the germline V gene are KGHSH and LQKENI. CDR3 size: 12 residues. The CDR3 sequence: CASSPAGETQYF. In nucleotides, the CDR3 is TGTGCCAGCTCACCGGCAGGAGAGACCCAGTACTTC. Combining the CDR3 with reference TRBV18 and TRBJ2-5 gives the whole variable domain NAGVMQNPRHLVRRRGQEARLRCSPMKGHSHVYWYRQLPEEGLKFMVYLQKENIIDESGMPKERFSAEFPKEGPSILRIQQVVRGDSAAYFCASSPAGETQYFGPGTRLLVL.

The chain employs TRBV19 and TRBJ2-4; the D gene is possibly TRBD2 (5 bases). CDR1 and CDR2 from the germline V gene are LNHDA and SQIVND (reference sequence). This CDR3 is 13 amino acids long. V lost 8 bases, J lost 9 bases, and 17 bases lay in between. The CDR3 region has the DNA TGTGCCAGTGGGGTGTCGGGATTAACCATTCAGTACTTC. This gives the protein CASGVSGLTIQYF.

The CDR3 region has the DNA TGTGCCAGCAGCGATAGAAGCGGGAGCTCCTACAATGAGCAGTTCTTC. As protein: CASSDRSGSSYNEQFF. The V and J genes are TRBV7-9 and TRBJ2-1; 8 positions match TRBD2. Losses at the gene ends were 5 bases for V and 0 bases for J; bases not matched to a gene: 6. The CDR3 has 16 amino acids. In germline, CDR1 is SEHNR, CDR2 FQNEAQ (reference sequence).

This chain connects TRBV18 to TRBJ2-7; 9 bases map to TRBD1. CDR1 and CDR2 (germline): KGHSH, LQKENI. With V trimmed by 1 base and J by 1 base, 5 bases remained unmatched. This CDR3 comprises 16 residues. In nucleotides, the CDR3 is TGTGCCAGCTCACCACTTACGGGACAGGGATCCTACGAGCAGTACTTC. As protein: CASSPLTGQGSYEQYF.

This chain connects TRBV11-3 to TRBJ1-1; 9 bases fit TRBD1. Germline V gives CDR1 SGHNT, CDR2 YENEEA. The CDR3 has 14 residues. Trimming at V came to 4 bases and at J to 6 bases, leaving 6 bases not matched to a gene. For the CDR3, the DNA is TGTGCCAGCAGCTCCTGGGACAGGGTCCCTGAAGCTTTCTTT. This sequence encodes CASSSWDRVPEAFF.

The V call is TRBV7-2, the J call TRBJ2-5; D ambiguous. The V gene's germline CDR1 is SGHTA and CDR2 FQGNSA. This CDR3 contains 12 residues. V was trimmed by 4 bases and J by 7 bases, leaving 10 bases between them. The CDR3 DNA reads TGTGCCAGCAGCTACCTTGACCGGACCCAGTACTTC. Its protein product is CASSYLDRTQYF.

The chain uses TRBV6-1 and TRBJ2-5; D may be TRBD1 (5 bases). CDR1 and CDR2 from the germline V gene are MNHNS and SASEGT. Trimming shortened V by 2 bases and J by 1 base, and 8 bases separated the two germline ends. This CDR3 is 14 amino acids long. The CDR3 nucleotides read TGTGCCAGCAGTGAATTAGGGGTCCAAGAGACCCAGTACTTC. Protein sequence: CASSELGVQETQYF.

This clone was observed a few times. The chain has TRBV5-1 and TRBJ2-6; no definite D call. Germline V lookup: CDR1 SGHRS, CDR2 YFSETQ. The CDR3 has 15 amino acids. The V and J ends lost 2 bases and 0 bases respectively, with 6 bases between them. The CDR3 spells CASSFGGSGANVLTF. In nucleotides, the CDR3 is TGCGCCAGCAGCTTTGGCGGCTCTGGGGCCAACGTCCTGACTTTC.

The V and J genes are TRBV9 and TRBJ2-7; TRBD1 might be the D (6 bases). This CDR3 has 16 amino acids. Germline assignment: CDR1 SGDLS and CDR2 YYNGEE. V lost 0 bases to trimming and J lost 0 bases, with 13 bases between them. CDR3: CASSVGGDISSYEQYF. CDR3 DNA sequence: TGTGCCAGCAGCGTAGGAGGGGACATAAGCTCCTACGAGCAGTACTTC.

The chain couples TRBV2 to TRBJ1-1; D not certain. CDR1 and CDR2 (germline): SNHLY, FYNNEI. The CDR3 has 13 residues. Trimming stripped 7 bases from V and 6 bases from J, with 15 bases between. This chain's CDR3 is CASIGATKAEAFF. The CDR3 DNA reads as TGTGCCAGCATCGGCGCCACAAAGGCTGAAGCTTTCTTT.

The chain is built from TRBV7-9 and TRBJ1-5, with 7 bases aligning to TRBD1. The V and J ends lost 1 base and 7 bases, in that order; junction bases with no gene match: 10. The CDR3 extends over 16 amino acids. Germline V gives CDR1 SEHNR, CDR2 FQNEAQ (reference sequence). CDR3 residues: CASSLGDLWTGQPQHF. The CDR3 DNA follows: TGTGCCAGCAGCTTAGGAGACCTATGGACAGGCCAGCCCCAGCATTTT. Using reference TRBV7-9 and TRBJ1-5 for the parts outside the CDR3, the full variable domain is DTGVSQNPRHKITKRGQNVTFRCDPISEHNRLYWYRQTLGQGPEFLTYFQNEAQLEKSRLLSDRFSAERPKGSFSTLEIQRTEQGDSAMYLCASSLGDLWTGQPQHFGDGTRLSIL.

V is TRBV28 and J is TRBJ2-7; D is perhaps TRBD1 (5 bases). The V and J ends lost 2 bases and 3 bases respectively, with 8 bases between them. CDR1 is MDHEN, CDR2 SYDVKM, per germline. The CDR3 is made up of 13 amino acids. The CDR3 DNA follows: TGTGCCAGCAGTTTAGACAGCGACTACGAGCAGTACTTC. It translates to CASSLDSDYEQYF.

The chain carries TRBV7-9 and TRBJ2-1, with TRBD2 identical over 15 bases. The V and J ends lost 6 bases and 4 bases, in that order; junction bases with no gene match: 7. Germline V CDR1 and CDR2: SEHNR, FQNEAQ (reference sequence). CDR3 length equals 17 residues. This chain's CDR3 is CASRGLAGGLRYNEQFF. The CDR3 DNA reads TGTGCCAGCAGAGGACTAGCGGGGGGGCTCCGATACAATGAGCAGTTCTTC.